One and the same sample provided the 21 T cell receptor beta chains below, sequenced in a study of control samples from healthy donors and cancer patients. Method: immunoSEQ multiplex PCR; TCRdb's copy keeps in-frame clones and lacks some. The table has about 100,000 clones, around 89% seen once. The source material was blood. The receptors come from a man aged 30-40 years in good health.

This rearrangement joins TRBV4-1 to TRBJ2-2; no clear D gene. The CDR3 is 13 amino acids. The V and J ends lost 4 bases and 9 bases respectively, with 12 bases between them. CDR1 is MGHRA and CDR2 is YSYEKL in the germline V gene. CDR3 sequence (DNA): TGCGCCAGCAGCCGACCGGGCCGCAGGGAGCTGTTTTTT. Its protein product is CASSRPGRRELFF.

The chain has TRBV9 and TRBJ2-2; either TRBD1 or TRBD2 may fit D (6 bases each). The CDR3 is 16 residues long. Per the germline V gene, CDR1 is SGDLS and CDR2 is YYNGEE. Trimming pared 3 bases from V and 0 bases from J, leaving 12 bases between. Here the CDR3 DNA reads TGTGCCAGCAGCGCGAGGGGGGACACGAACACCGGGGAGCTGTTTTTT. This gives the protein CASSARGDTNTGELFF.

The J gene is TRBJ2-6, the V gene TRBV5-4, with D perhaps matching TRBD1 (5 bases). The V and J ends lost 1 base and 1 base respectively, with 12 bases between them. The CDR3 is 17 residues long. In germline, CDR1 is SGHNT, CDR2 YYREEE (reference sequence). CDR3 loop: CASSLYQGWSGANVLTF. CDR3 nucleotide sequence: TGTGCCAGCAGCTTGTATCAGGGATGGTCTGGGGCCAACGTCCTGACTTTC. Based on the CDR3 plus reference TRBV5-4 and TRBJ2-6, the full variable domain is ETGVTQSPTHLIKTRGQQVTLRCSSQSGHNTVSWYQQALGQGPQFIFQYYREEENGRGNFPPRFSGLQFPNYSSELNVNALELDDSALYLCASSLYQGWSGANVLTFGAGSRLTVL.

The rearrangement joins TRBV15 to TRBJ2-7, with TRBD1 identical over 10 bases. Germline lookup yields CDR1 LNHNV and CDR2 YYDKDF (reference sequence). V lost 1 base to trimming and J lost 0 bases; unmatched junction nucleotides: 3. The CDR3 is 16 residues long. CDR3 region: CATSRGGQGFSYEQYV. CDR3 nucleotide sequence: TGTGCCACCAGCAGAGGGGGACAGGGGTTCTCCTACGAGCAGTACGTC.

V usage is TRBV30 and J usage is TRBJ1-1; TRBD1 matches 7 bases. Germline V gives CDR1 GTSNPN, CDR2 SVGIG (reference sequence). Trimming at V came to 2 bases and at J to 3 bases, leaving 9 bases not matched to a gene. The CDR3 runs to 15 residues. CDR3 region: CAWSRSGGRYTEAFF. CDR3 nucleotide sequence: TGTGCCTGGAGTCGGTCAGGGGGTCGCTACACTGAAGCTTTCTTT. The full variable domain, rest sourced from reference TRBV30 and TRBJ1-1, is SQTIHQWPATLVQPVGSPLSLECTVEGTSNPNLYWYRQAAGRGLQLLFYSVGIGQISSEVPQNLSASRPQDRQFILSSKKLLLSDSGFYLCAWSRSGGRYTEAFFGQGTRLTVV.

V gene TRBV15 combines with J gene TRBJ1-1, with TRBD1 identical over 8 bases. The germline V gene has CDR1 LNHNV and CDR2 YYDKDF (reference sequence). This CDR3 has 17 residues. V dropped 1 base and J dropped 5; count of bases not matched to a gene: 12. The CDR3 nucleotides are TGTGCCACCAGCAGAGCGCGAGGGACAGGCCCAAGGACTGAAGCTTTCTTT. It specifies CATSRARGTGPRTEAFF.

The chain couples TRBV28 to TRBJ1-2; a weak D match, TRBD1 (6 bases). The CDR3 runs 12 residues. Per germline, CDR1 MDHEN and CDR2 SYDVKM. Trimming stripped 10 bases from V and 1 base from J, with 10 bases between. The CDR3 region is CANLDSNYGYTF. The DNA of the CDR3 is TGTGCCAACTTGGACAGTAACTATGGCTACACCTTC.

The chain carries TRBV24-1 and TRBJ1-2, with 7 bases lining up with TRBD1. After removal of 3 bases from V and 2 bases from J, the junction contained 5 bases not matched to a gene. The length of the CDR3 is 15 residues. Germline CDR1 KGHDR, CDR2 SFDVKD. The CDR3 coding sequence is TGTGCCACCAGTGATCCGAAACAGGGGAACTATGGCTACACCTTC. As protein: CATSDPKQGNYGYTF.

The gene calls are TRBV18 and TRBJ2-5; TRBD1 agrees at 9 bases. The CDR3 has 16 amino acids. The V and J ends lost 3 bases and 3 bases, in that order; junction bases with no gene match: 8. Looked up from germline, CDR1 is KGHSH and CDR2 is LQKENI. CDR3 in amino acids: CASSPGQGRIKETQYF. CDR3 in DNA: TGTGCCAGCTCACCGGGACAGGGTAGGATAAAAGAGACCCAGTACTTC.

The chain uses TRBV30 and TRBJ2-2, with D maybe TRBD2 (5 bases). Deletions cut 0 bases from V and 5 bases from J, with 16 bases between. Per germline, CDR1 GTSNPN and CDR2 SVGIG (reference sequence). The CDR3 loop spans 16 amino acids. The CDR3 region has the DNA TGTGCCTGGAGTGTTCTGGACTCCGCTTTTACCGGGGAGCTGTTTTTT. Its translation: CAWSVLDSAFTGELFF.

V usage is TRBV30 and J usage is TRBJ2-2; 10 positions agree with TRBD1. CDR3 length: 17 amino acids. Trimming cost V 0 bases and J 4 bases; bases outside gene matches: 8. Germline values: CDR1 GTSNPN, CDR2 SVGIG (reference sequence). This chain's CDR3 is CAWSVNRDRGGTGELFF. CDR3 DNA: TGTGCCTGGAGTGTAAACCGGGACAGGGGCGGCACCGGGGAGCTGTTTTTT. Filled out from reference TRBV30 and TRBJ2-2, the complete variable domain reads SQTIHQWPATLVQPVGSPLSLECTVEGTSNPNLYWYRQAAGRGLQLLFYSVGIGQISSEVPQNLSASRPQDRQFILSSKKLLLSDSGFYLCAWSVNRDRGGTGELFFGEGSRLTVL.

The chain employs TRBV18 and TRBJ2-2; D ambiguous. Trimming shortened V by 2 bases and J by 0 bases, and 7 bases separated the two germline ends. The CDR3 covers 15 residues. From germline, CDR1 is KGHSH and CDR2 LQKENI. The CDR3 DNA reads TGTGCCAGCTCACCAGCTGGGACGAACACCGGGGAGCTGTTTTTT. This encodes CASSPAGTNTGELFF.

This chain uses TRBV27 with TRBJ2-1; 12 bases map to TRBD1. Germline values: CDR1 MNHEY, CDR2 SMNVEV (reference sequence). Losses at the gene ends were 6 bases for V and 7 bases for J; bases not matched to a gene: 10. The CDR3 loop spans 16 amino acids. The CDR3 here is CASRNIGTGGRNEQFF. The CDR3 nucleotides are TGTGCCAGCAGGAACATAGGGACAGGGGGCAGGAATGAGCAGTTCTTC.

As DNA, the CDR3 is TGTGCCATCCCGACGAACCCTGGGACTAGCTTGTTAGTAGAGCAGTTCTTC. This sequence encodes CAIPTNPGTSLLVEQFF. The V and J genes are TRBV7-2 and TRBJ2-1; 9 bases line up with TRBD2. V dropped 10 bases and J dropped 10; count of bases not matched to a gene: 23. Germline V CDR1 and CDR2: SGHTA, FQGNSA. CDR3 length: 17 residues.

The rearrangement joins TRBV3-1 (or the pseudogene TRBV3-2) to TRBJ2-2; 10 nucleotides align to TRBD2. V lost 4 bases, J lost 6 bases, and 2 bases stayed unmatched. CDR3 length: 14 amino acids. Germline-derived CDR1 and CDR2 are LGHDT and YNNKEL (reference sequence). The CDR3 DNA sequence: TGTGCCAGCAGCCGTAGCGGGGGGCCCGGGGAGCTGTTTTTT. Amino acid sequence: CASSRSGGPGELFF.

The V gene is TRBV10-3, the J gene TRBJ2-7, with 7 bases matching TRBD2. CDR1 ENHRY and CDR2 SYGVKD come from the germline V gene. V lost 5 bases and J lost 2; bases outside the gene matches: 9. The CDR3 is made up of 15 amino acids. The CDR3 DNA sequence: TGTGCCATCAGTACCGGGACTATAAACCCCTACGAGCAGTACTTC. Translating it yields CAISTGTINPYEQYF.

This sequence joins TRBV29-1 and TRBJ2-5; D is tentatively TRBD1 or TRBD2 (6 bases each). V lost 4 bases and J lost 3, with 12 bases in between. The germline V gene encodes CDR1 SQVTM and CDR2 ANQGSEA. The CDR3 is 13 amino acids. The CDR3 loop is CSVARGAEETQYF. The CDR3 DNA follows: TGCAGCGTTGCTAGGGGGGCAGAAGAGACCCAGTACTTC.

The rearrangement uses TRBV7-9 and TRBJ1-5, with D maybe TRBD1 (5 bases). In germline, CDR1 is SEHNR, CDR2 FQNEAQ (reference sequence). V gave up 3 bases and J gave up 3 bases, with 15 bases separating them. The length of the CDR3 is 16 residues. The CDR3 DNA is TGTGCCAGCAGCTTTAATCCCGGGGACTTCAATCAGCCCCAGCATTTT. This codes for CASSFNPGDFNQPQHF.

This sequence joins TRBV9 and TRBJ2-2; 7 positions agree with TRBD1. Trimming removed 1 base from V and 3 bases from J; junction bases left unmatched: 3. The CDR3 totals 15 residues. Germline V gives CDR1 SGDLS, CDR2 YYNGEE. CDR3 protein: CASSVYGTDTGELFF. The CDR3 DNA reads TGTGCCAGCAGCGTATACGGGACAGACACCGGGGAGCTGTTTTTT.

This chain connects TRBV7-2 to TRBJ1-3, with D tentatively TRBD1 (6 bases). Per the germline V gene, CDR1 is SGHTA and CDR2 is FQGNSA. Deletions cut 4 bases from V and 2 bases from J, with 12 bases between. The CDR3 has 15 residues. CDR3 residues: CASSSQGPPGNTIYF. The CDR3 nucleotides read TGTGCCAGCAGCTCACAGGGCCCCCCTGGAAACACCATATATTTT.

The V call is TRBV6-6, the J call TRBJ1-1; D possibly corresponds to TRBD1 (5 bases). The CDR3 length is 14 residues. Germline V gene lookup returns CDR1 MNHNY and CDR2 SVGAGI (reference sequence). Trimming took off 7 bases at V and 1 base at J, with 13 bases between the two ends. The CDR3 here is CASTRDSPNTEAFF. DNA for the CDR3: TGTGCCAGCACCCGAGACAGTCCGAACACTGAAGCTTTCTTT.